This T cell receptor beta chain came from a study of cytomegalovirus exposure and HLA in healthy donors. Notes on the study in general: Reports described diagnosis of cytomegalovirus status by the classifier as highly specific and sensitive. Beyond CMV serostatus, there was no information to go on about immune exposure. Analysis performed later found roughly 17,000 TCR beta sequences associated with HLA alleles at 0.05 false discovery rate.

This clone is a singleton in its sample. Its antigen is as yet unknown. The PCR was carried out with 60 Vbeta primers and 13 Jbeta primers. Method: immunoSEQ multiplex PCR; TCRdb's copy keeps in-frame clones and lacks some. The sample yields approximately 300,000 clones, roughly four fifths seen once. All donors participated as healthy donors of bone marrow. The TCR comes from a woman in her thirties or forties in good health and CMV-seropositive. The material sequenced was PBMCs.

Here the CDR3 DNA reads TGTGCCAGCATAGCGGGAGTTCAAGAGACCCAGTACTTC. As protein: CASIAGVQETQYF. The chain is built from TRBV2 and TRBJ2-5, with 9 bases aligning to TRBD2. The germline gives CDR1 SNHLY, CDR2 FYNNEI. The CDR3 is 13 amino acids. The J segment lost 2 bases and the V segment lost 7 bases, leaving 2 bases of the junction unmatched.